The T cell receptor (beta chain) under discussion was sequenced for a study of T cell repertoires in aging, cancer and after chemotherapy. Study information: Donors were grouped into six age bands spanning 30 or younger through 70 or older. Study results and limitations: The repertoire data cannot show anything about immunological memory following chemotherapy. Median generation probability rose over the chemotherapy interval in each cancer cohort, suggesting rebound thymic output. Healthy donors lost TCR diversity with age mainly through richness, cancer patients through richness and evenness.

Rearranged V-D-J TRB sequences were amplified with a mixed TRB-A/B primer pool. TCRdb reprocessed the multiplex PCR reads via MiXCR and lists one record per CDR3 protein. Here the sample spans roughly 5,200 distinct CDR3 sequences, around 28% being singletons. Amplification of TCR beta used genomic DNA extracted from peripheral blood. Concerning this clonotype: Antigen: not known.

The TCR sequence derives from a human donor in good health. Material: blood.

CDR3 sequence reads: CASSLAGTGLATDTQYF. The DNA for the CDR3 is TGCGCCAGCAGCTTGGCCGGGACAGGGCTGGCGACAGATACGCAGTATTTT. The J gene is TRBJ2-3, the V gene TRBV5-1; 9 nucleotides line up with TRBD1. The CDR3 covers 17 residues. J was trimmed by 3 bases and V by 0 bases; bases with no gene match: 8. Germline CDR1 and CDR2: SGHRS and YFSETQ.